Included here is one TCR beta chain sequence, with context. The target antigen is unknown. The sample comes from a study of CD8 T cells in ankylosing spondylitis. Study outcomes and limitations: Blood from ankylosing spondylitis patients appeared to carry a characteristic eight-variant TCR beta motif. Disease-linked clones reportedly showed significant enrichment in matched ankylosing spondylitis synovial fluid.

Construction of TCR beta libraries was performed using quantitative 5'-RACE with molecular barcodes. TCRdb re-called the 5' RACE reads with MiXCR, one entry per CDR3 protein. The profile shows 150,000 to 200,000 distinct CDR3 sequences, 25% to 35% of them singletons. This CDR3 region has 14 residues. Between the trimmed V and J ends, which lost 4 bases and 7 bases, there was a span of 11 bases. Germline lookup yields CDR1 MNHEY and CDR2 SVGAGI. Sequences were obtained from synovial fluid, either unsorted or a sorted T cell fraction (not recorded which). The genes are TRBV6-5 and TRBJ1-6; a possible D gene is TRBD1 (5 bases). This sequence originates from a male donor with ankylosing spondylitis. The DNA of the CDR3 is TGTGCCAGCAGTTCGGGACGGCAAAATTCACCCCTCCACTTT. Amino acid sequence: CASSSGRQNSPLHF.